These 15 T cell receptor beta chains were sequenced from one sample in a study of control samples from healthy donors and cancer patients. Here immunoSEQ multiplex PCR was the method, and the copy in TCRdb shows in-frame clones only, minus some. The profile shows roughly 100,000 clones, under 95% of them singletons. The sequencing input was blood. These receptors were taken from a woman between 18 and 30 years old in good health.

This sequence joins TRBV12-3 or TRBV12-4 and TRBJ1-1; D not resolved. The V end lost 6 bases, the J end lost 0 bases, and 5 bases lay between the germline ends. CDR3 size: 12 residues. The CDR3 protein is CASSTLNTEAFF. The CDR3 DNA sequence: TGTGCCAGCAGCACCCTGAACACTGAAGCTTTCTTT.

The V and J genes are TRBV9 and TRBJ2-7; D is perhaps TRBD1 or TRBD2 (5 bases each). V dropped 3 bases and J dropped 6 bases, with 16 bases sitting between them. The CDR3 has 14 residues. Germline lookup yields CDR1 SGDLS and CDR2 YYNGEE. DNA for the CDR3: TGTGCCAGCAGCGACGGGACCAGCCTCTTCGAGCAGTACTTC. Encoded protein: CASSDGTSLFEQYF.

V gene TRBV24-1 combines with J gene TRBJ1-2; D is unclear. The CDR3 contains 13 residues. Germline lookup yields CDR1 KGHDR and CDR2 SFDVKD. V lost 5 bases and J 3 bases, leaving 9 bases between the germline ends. CDR3 nucleotide sequence: TGTGCCACCAGTGTTACGGACTACTATGGCTACACCTTC. This gives the protein CATSVTDYYGYTF.

This chain links TRBV5-1 with TRBJ1-3; 10 bases map to TRBD1. V dropped 4 bases and J dropped 4; count of bases not matched to a gene: 8. Per germline, CDR1 SGHRS and CDR2 YFSETQ. The CDR3 contains 16 residues. This CDR3 is CASSQTGTGVGNTIYF. DNA for the CDR3: TGCGCCAGCAGCCAGACCGGGACAGGGGTGGGAAACACCATATATTTT.

The V and J genes are TRBV18 and TRBJ2-7; TRBD1 matches at 11 bases. The length of the CDR3 is 15 residues. The V gene end was trimmed by 0 bases and the J gene end by 7 bases; junction bases not matched to a gene: 5. Germline CDR1 and CDR2: KGHSH and LQKENI. The CDR3 reads CASSPPDRGPEEQYF. CDR3 in DNA: TGTGCCAGCTCACCACCGGACAGGGGGCCGGAAGAGCAGTACTTC. Looking up the rest from reference TRBV18 and TRBJ2-7 gives the full variable domain: NAGVMQNPRHLVRRRGQEARLRCSPMKGHSHVYWYRQLPEEGLKFMVYLQKENIIDESGMPKERFSAEFPKEGPSILRIQQVVRGDSAAYFCASSPPDRGPEEQYFGPGTRLTVT.

This clone is a singleton in its sample. The chain links TRBV9 to TRBJ2-3, with D unresolved. The germline V gene encodes CDR1 SGDLS and CDR2 YYNGEE. The CDR3 totals 13 residues. The V and J ends lost 1 base and 4 bases respectively, with 7 bases between them. CDR3 nucleotide sequence: TGTGCCAGCAGCGTACCCACGGCAGATACGCAGTATTTT. This encodes CASSVPTADTQYF.

The rearrangement uses TRBV5-6 and TRBJ2-1; the match to TRBD1 covers 8 bases. J gave up 10 bases and V 4 bases, and 13 bases lay outside the gene matches. Germline assignment: CDR1 SGHDT and CDR2 YYEEEE. The CDR3 has 15 amino acids. CDR3 loop: CASSPGADRALEQFF. The CDR3, as DNA: TGTGCCAGCAGCCCGGGGGCGGACAGGGCCTTGGAGCAGTTCTTC.

The chain combines TRBV12-3 or TRBV12-4 with TRBJ1-2; TRBD1 aligns across 9 bases. Losses at the gene ends were 6 bases for V and 5 bases for J; bases not matched to a gene: 4. The CDR3 runs 13 residues. The CDR3 spells CASRDRGGYGYTF. For the CDR3, the DNA is TGTGCCAGCAGGGACAGGGGTGGGTATGGCTACACCTTC.

The chain couples TRBV24-1 to TRBJ2-7; TRBD1 matches 11 bases. This CDR3 spans 17 amino acids. Trimming took 2 bases from V and 3 from J; bases not matched to a gene: 8. CDR1 and CDR2 from the germline V gene are KGHDR and SFDVKD. The CDR3 coding sequence is TGTGCCACCAGTGATTCGGGGGGGACAGGGGGTTTCTACGAGCAGTACTTC. Its protein product is CATSDSGGTGGFYEQYF.

This clone showed up just once. The V call is TRBV5-1, the J call TRBJ2-1, with D perhaps matching TRBD1 (5 bases). V was clipped by 5 bases and J by 0 bases, with 9 bases between them. The CDR3 runs to 14 residues. Germline V gene data show CDR1 as SGHRS and CDR2 as YFSETQ. CDR3 residues: CASSLGDSYNEQFF. CDR3 DNA: TGCGCCAGCAGTTTAGGGGACTCCTACAATGAGCAGTTCTTC.

The chain employs TRBV11-3 and TRBJ1-1; D unresolved. The CDR3 covers 14 residues. V was cut by 3 bases and J by 1 base, with 9 bases left in between. CDR1 and CDR2 (germline): SGHNT, YENEEA. CDR3 coding DNA: TGTGCCAGCAGCTTTGATAGTGGGAACACTGAAGCTTTCTTT. This sequence encodes CASSFDSGNTEAFF.

In this sample, this clone turned up a few times. This chain joins TRBV15 and TRBJ2-7; 15 positions match TRBD2. Losses at the gene ends were 0 bases for V and 3 bases for J; bases not matched to a gene: 12. Germline V gives CDR1 LNHNV, CDR2 YYDKDF (reference sequence). CDR3 length equals 20 residues. The CDR3: CATSRDGTSGGPSTIYEQYF. As DNA, the CDR3 is TGTGCCACCAGCAGAGATGGGACTAGCGGGGGGCCATCCACAATCTACGAGCAGTACTTC.

V and J are TRBV27 and TRBJ1-5, with D tentatively TRBD1 (6 bases). The CDR3 runs to 14 residues. In germline, CDR1 is MNHEY, CDR2 SMNVEV (reference sequence). Trimming shortened V by 3 bases and J by 4 bases, and 10 bases separated the two germline ends. The CDR3 nucleotides read TGTGCCAGCAGTTTCCTAGGGGGGAATCAGCCCCAGCATTTT. Its protein is CASSFLGGNQPQHF.

The chain recombines TRBV10-3 with TRBJ1-2; TRBD1 might be the D (5 bases). Germline CDR1 and CDR2: ENHRY and SYGVKD. Trimming took 0 bases from V and 3 from J, leaving 8 bases between them. This CDR3 is 14 amino acids long. CDR3 coding DNA: TGTGCCATCAGTGAGTCCCAGGGCCACTATGGCTACACCTTC. Its protein is CAISESQGHYGYTF.

This clone occurred once. The J gene is TRBJ1-1, the V gene TRBV30; no firm D call. The length of the CDR3 is 12 residues. V was trimmed by 0 bases and J by 6 bases, leaving 8 bases between them. Germline CDR1 is GTSNPN and CDR2 is SVGIG (reference sequence). CDR3 in amino acids: CAWSVHIAEAFF. CDR3 in DNA: TGTGCCTGGAGTGTACACATCGCTGAAGCTTTCTTT.